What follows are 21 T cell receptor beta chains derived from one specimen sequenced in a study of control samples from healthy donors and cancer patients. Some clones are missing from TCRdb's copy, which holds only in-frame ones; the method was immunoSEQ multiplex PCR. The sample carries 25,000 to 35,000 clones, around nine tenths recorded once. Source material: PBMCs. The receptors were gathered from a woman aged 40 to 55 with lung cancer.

The CDR3 region is CASSRIGTGNQPQHF. The CDR3 region has the DNA TGTGCCAGCAGCCGCATAGGGACAGGGAATCAGCCCCAGCATTTT. The chain links TRBV5-6 to TRBJ1-5, with 9 positions matching TRBD1. From germline, CDR1 is SGHDT and CDR2 YYEEEE. There are 15 residues in the CDR3. With V trimmed by 4 bases and J by 4 bases, 6 bases remained unmatched. The full variable domain, its missing parts supplied by reference TRBV5-6 and TRBJ1-5, is DAGVTQSPTHLIKTRGQQVTLRCSPKSGHDTVSWYQQALGQGPQFIFQYYEEEERQRGNFPDRFSGHQFPNYSSELNVNALLLGDSALYLCASSRIGTGNQPQHFGDGTRLSIL.

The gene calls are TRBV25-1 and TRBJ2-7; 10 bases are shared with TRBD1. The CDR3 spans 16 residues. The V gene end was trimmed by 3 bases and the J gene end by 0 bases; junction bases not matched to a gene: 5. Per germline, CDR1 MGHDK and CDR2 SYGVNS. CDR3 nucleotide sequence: TGTGCCAGCAGTGAGGCTCGACAGGGGGCCTCCTACGAGCAGTACTTC. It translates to CASSEARQGASYEQYF.

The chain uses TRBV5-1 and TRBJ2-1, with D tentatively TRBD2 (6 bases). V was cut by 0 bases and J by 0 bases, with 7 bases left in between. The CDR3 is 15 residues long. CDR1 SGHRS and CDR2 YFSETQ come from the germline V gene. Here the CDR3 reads CASSLVGGSYNEQFF. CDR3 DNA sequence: TGCGCCAGCAGCTTGGTCGGGGGCTCCTACAATGAGCAGTTCTTC.

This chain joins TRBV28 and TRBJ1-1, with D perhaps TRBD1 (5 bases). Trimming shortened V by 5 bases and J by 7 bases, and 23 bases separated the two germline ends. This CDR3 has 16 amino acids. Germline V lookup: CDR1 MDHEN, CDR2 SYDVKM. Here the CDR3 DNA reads TGTGCCAGCAGTGCTCCAGGGAGGATCGTCGCAGGTGAAGCTTTCTTT. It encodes CASSAPGRIVAGEAFF.

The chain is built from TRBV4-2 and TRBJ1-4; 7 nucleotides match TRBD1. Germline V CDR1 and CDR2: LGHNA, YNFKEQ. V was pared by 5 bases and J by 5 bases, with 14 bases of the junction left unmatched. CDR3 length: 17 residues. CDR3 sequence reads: CASSAGSRGTVNEKLFF. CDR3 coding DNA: TGTGCCAGCAGCGCTGGGAGCAGGGGGACAGTAAATGAAAAACTGTTTTTT.

The CDR3 is CASSGPIRTGRQSGELFF. CDR3 DNA sequence: TGTGCCAGCAGTGGGCCGATTCGGACAGGGAGACAGAGCGGGGAGCTGTTTTTT. The chain links TRBV25-1 to TRBJ2-2, with 8 bases lining up with TRBD1. Germline V gives CDR1 MGHDK, CDR2 SYGVNS. The J segment lost 7 bases and the V segment lost 4 bases, leaving 17 bases of the junction unmatched. The CDR3 runs 18 residues.

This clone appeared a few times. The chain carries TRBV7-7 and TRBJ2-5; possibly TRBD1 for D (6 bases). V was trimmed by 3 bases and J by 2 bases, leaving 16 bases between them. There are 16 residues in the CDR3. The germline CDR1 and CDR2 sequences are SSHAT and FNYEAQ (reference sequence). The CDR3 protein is CASSFGGTEGQETQYF. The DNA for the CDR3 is TGTGCCAGCAGCTTTGGGGGCACAGAGGGTCAAGAGACCCAGTACTTC.

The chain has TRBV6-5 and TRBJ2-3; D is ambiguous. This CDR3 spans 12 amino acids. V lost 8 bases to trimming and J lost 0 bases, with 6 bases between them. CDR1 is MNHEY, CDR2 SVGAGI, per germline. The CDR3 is CASGYSTDTQYF. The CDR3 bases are TGTGCCAGCGGGTACAGCACAGATACGCAGTATTTT.

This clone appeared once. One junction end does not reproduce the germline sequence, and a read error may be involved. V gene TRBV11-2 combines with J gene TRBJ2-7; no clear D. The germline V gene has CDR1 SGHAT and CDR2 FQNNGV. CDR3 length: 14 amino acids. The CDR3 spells CASSLGLRSDEQYF. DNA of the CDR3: TGTGCCAGCAGTTTAGGTCTCAGGTCGGACGAGCAGTACTTC.

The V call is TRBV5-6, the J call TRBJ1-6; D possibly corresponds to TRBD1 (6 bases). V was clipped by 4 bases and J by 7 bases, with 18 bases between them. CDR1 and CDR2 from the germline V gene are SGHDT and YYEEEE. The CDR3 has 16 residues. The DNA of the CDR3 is TGTGCCAGCAGCCTGGGAGGGAGGGGGTACAATTCACCCCTCCACTTT. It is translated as CASSLGGRGYNSPLHF.

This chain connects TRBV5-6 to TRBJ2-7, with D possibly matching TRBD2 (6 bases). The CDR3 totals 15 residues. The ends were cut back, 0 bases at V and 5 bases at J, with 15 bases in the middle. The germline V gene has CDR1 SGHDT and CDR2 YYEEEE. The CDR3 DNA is TGTGCCAGCAGCTTGGCCCACAGGTGGAGGGACGAGCAGTACTTC. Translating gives CASSLAHRWRDEQYF.

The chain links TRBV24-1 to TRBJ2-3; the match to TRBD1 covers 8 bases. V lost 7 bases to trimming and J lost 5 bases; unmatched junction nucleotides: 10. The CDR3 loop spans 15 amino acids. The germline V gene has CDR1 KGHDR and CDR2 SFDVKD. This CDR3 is CATSDADRVVDTQYF. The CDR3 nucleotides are TGTGCCACCAGCGATGCGGACAGGGTTGTAGATACGCAGTATTTT.

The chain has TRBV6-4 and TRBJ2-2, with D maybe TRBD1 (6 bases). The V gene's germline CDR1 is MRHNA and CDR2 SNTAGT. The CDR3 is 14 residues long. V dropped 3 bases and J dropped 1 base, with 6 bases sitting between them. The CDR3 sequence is CASSEGQNTGELFF. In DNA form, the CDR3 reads TGTGCCAGCAGTGAGGGACAGAACACCGGGGAGCTGTTTTTT.

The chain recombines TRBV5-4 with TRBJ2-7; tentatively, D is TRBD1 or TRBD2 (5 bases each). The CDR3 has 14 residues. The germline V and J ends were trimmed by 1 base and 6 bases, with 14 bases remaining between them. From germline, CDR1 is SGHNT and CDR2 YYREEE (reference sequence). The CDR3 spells CASSLMGESGEQYF. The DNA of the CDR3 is TGTGCCAGCAGCTTGATGGGGGAATCTGGCGAGCAGTACTTC.

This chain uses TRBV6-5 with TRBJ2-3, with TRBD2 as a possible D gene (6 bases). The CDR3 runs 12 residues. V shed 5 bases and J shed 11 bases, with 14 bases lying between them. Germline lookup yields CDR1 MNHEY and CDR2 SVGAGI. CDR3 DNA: TGTGCCAGCAGTCCCGGGCTCGGGGGGCAGTATTTT. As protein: CASSPGLGGQYF.

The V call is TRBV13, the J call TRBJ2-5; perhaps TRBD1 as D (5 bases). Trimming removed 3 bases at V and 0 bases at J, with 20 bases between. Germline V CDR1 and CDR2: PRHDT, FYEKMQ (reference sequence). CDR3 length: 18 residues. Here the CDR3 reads CASSFVGGQSTYQETQYF. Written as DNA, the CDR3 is TGTGCCAGCAGCTTCGTTGGCGGACAAAGTACTTACCAAGAGACCCAGTACTTC.

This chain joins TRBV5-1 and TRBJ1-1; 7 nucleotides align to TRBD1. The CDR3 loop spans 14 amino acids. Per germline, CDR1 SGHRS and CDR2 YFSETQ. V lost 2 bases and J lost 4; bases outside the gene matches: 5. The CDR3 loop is CASSFRDRGTEAFF. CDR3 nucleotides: TGCGCCAGCAGCTTCCGGGACAGAGGCACTGAAGCTTTCTTT.

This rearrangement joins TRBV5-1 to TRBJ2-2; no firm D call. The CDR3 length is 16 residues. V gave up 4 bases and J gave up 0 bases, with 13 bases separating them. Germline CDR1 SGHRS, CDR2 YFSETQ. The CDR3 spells CASSTQPESNTGELFF. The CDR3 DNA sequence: TGCGCCAGCAGCACGCAACCTGAATCGAACACCGGGGAGCTGTTTTTT.

The CDR3 region has the DNA TGTGCCAGCAGCGTGGGTGTAAATAGTCCCGAGCAGTACTTC. This encodes CASSVGVNSPEQYF. This chain connects TRBV5-5 to TRBJ2-7, with D uncertain. V shed 4 bases and J shed 6 bases, with 17 bases lying between them. The CDR3 sequence is 14 residues long. Germline-derived CDR1 and CDR2 are SGHKS and YYEKEE (reference sequence).

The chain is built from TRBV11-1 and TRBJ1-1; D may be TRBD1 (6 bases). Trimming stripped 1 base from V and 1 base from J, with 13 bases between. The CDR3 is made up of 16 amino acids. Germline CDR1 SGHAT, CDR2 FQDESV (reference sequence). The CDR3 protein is CASSLGDRGQNTEAFF. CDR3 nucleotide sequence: TGTGCCAGCAGCTTAGGGGATAGGGGACAGAACACTGAAGCTTTCTTT.

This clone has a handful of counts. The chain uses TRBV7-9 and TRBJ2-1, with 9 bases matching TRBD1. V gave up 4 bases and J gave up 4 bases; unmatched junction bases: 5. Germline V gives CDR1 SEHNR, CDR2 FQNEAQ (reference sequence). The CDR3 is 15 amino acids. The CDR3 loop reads CASSYPTGGYNEQFF. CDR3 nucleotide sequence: TGTGCCAGCAGCTACCCGACAGGGGGTTACAATGAGCAGTTCTTC.